This T cell receptor beta chain was recorded in a study of vaccination and CD4 T cells after COVID-19. Study summary: The study collected post-vaccine samples a median 72 days after dose two, with a range of 14 to 241.

Treatment indicated: approximately 10-day PBMC culture with coronavirus spike peptide pools or control peptides (ViraFEST assay). As regards this clonotype: The antigen is not known.

Study findings and constraints: Clonotypes reactive to SARS-CoV-2 had a median that went up from approximately 21 to 40, but not significantly.

Oncomine TCR Beta short-read sequencing was applied to DNA from cultured CD4+ T cells. TCRdb analysed the PCR reads with MiXCR anew, one entry per CDR3 protein. The top ten hold 7.1% of the sample, which has about 12,000 distinct CDR3 sequences, roughly 68% seen once. This specimen consisted of CD4+ T cells from blood, cultured in vitro, obtained before SARS-CoV-2 vaccination. The sequence came from a human donor who had recovered from COVID-19.

The CDR3 loop is CASSLLTGPQHF. CDR3 coding DNA: TGTGCCAGCAGCCTATTAACAGGGCCCCAGCATTTT. This rearrangement joins TRBV11-2 to TRBJ1-5; D possibly corresponds to TRBD1 (5 bases). From germline, CDR1 is SGHAT and CDR2 FQNNGV. The CDR3 is 12 residues long. Between the trimmed V and J ends, which lost 5 bases and 9 bases, there was a span of 11 bases.